This entry concerns a single T cell receptor (beta chain). The clone's antigen remains unknown. One base away there is no much larger clone; base qualities are not given. All of the donors in the study were healthy humans. These data are taken from a study of T cell repertoires and Cas9 in healthy adults (dated by TCRdb to 2016 to 2018). As for the study more broadly: SpCas9-reactive T cells were characterized for multi-effector potency, cytotoxicity and lineage determination within the CD4 and CD8 compartments. Preexisting T cell immunity against the Streptococcus pyogenes Cas9 nuclease (SpCas9) used in CRISPR gene editing was examined in the study.

Overall study results and their limits: SpCas9-reactive regulatory T cells were reported to mitigate proliferation and function of SpCas9-reactive effector T cells in vitro.

Trimming leaves V shorter by 8 bases and J shorter by 12 bases, with the junction holding 12 bases beyond the gene matches. From a lookup of the germline V gene (reference sequence), CDR1 and CDR2 are LNHDA and SQIVND. The CDR3 contains 14 residues, cysteine and phenylalanine counted. Only the CDR3 DNA is retained, 42 bases long and in frame from the first base. Library preparation employed the immunoSEQ multiplex PCR assay. TCRdb holds this immuneACCESS table with in-frame rearrangements only. Some clones are missing; in checked studies, unresolved V genes explain under half, and the rest has no known cause. This sample gives around 25,000 clones in total; roughly nine tenths of them show up just once. 0.55% to 0.85% of the sample comes from the top ten.

Sequencing was performed on CD4+ effector T cells (CD127+, CD25-, CD137-, CD154-) from PBMCs; culture status not recorded. The chain is assembled from TRBV19 and TRBJ2-1, and TRBD2 matches 11 of the central bases. The receptor was derived from a human donor in good health. The CDR3 protein: CASFSGGAVQRQFF. Read as DNA, the sequence is TGTGCCAGTTTTAGCGGGGGGGCTGTTCAGCGGCAGTTCTTC. When the CDR3 is completed using the reference TRBV19 and TRBJ2-1 genes on either side, the full variable domain is DGGITQSPKYLFRKEGQNVTLSCEQNLNHDAMYWYRQDPGQGLRLIYYSQIVNDFQKGDIAEGYSVSREKKESFPLTVTSAQKNPTAFYLCASFSGGAVQRQFFGPGTRLTVL.